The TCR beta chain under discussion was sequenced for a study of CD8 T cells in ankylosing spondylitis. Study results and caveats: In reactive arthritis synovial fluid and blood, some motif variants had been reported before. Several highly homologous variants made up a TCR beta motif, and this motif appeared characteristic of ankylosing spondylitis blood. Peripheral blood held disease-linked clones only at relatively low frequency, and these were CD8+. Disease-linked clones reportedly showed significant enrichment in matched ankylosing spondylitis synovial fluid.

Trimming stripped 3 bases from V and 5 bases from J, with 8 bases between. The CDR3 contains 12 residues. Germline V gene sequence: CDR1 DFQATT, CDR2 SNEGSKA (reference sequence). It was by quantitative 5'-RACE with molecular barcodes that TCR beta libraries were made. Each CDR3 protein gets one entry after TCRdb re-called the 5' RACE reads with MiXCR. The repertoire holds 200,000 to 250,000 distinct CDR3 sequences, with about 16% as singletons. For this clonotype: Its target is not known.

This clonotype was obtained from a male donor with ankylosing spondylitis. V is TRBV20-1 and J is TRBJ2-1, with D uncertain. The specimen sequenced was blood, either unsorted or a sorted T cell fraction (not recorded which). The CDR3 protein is CSARGEDNEQFF. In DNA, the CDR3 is TGCAGTGCTAGGGGTGAGGACAATGAGCAGTTCTTC.